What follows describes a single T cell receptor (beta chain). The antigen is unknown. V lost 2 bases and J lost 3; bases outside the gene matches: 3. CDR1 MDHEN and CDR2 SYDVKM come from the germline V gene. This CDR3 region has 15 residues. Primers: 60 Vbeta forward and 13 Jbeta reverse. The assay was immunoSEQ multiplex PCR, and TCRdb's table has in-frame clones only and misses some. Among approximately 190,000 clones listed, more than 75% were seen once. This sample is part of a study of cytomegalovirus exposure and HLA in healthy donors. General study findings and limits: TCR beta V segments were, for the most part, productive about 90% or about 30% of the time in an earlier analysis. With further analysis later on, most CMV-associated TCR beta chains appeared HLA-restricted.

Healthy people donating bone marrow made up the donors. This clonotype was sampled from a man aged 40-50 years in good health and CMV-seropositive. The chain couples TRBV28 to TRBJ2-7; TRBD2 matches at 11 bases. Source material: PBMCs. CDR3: CASSLRTSGYYEQYF. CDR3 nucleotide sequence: TGTGCCAGCAGTTTACGGACTAGCGGGTACTACGAGCAGTACTTC.